Below, one T cell receptor beta chain is given with its context. This sample was included in a study of blood T cell repertoires in COVID-19. In the study overall: Samples taken during acute and convalescent COVID-19 were collected in the United States, Italy and Spain. PBMCs, B-cell-depleted T cells, or T cells provided the cDNA or gDNA that made up the material.

Authors' data handling: Researchers report that nucleated cell counts were estimated from reference gene primer amplification. Assay used: immunoSEQ multiplex PCR; TCRdb lists only in-frame clones, some missing. V, J and clone size are taken as reported in that table, and D and trimming were inferred from the DNA itself. Among hundreds of thousands of clones, roughly 89% were seen once, and the ten largest hold roughly 8%. Patients from Seattle were sampled longitudinally, starting during active infection. The clonotype comes from a woman aged 45-65 years with COVID-19, enrolled during active disease. The sequenced sample consisted of peripheral blood.

The CDR3 DNA follows: TGTGCCAGCAGGAGGGAGACTTTGGGGGGCTACACCTTC. It is translated as CASRRETLGGYTF. This chain links TRBV27 with TRBJ1-2; D is uncertain. Per the germline V gene, CDR1 is MNHEY and CDR2 is SMNVEV (reference sequence). V lost 6 bases and J 8 bases, leaving 16 bases between the germline ends. This CDR3 spans 13 amino acids.